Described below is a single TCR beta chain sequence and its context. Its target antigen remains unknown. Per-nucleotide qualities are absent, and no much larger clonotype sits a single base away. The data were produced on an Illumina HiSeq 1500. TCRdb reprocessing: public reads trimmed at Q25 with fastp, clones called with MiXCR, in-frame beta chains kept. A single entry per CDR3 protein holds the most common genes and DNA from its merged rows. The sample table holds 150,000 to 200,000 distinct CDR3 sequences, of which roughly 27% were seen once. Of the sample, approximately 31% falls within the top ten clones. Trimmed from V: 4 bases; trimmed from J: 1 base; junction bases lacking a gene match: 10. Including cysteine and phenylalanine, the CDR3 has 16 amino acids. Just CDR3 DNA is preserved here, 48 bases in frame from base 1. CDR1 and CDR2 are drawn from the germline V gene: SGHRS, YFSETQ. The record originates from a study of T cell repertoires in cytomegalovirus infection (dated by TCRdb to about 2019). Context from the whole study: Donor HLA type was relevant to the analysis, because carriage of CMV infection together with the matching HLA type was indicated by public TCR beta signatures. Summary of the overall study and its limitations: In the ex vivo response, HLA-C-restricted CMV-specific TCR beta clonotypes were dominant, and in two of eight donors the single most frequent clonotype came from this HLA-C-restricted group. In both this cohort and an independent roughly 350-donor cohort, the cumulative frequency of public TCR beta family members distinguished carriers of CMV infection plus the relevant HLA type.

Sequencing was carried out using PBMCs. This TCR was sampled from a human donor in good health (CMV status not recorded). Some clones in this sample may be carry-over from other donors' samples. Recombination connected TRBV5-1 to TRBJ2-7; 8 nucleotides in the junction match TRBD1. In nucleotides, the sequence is TGCGCCAGCAGCGTGGACAGGGACCACAAGTCCTACGAGCAGTACTTC. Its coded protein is CASSVDRDHKSYEQYF.